The 15 T cell receptor beta chains in this list originate from one sample, sequenced in a study of T-cell reconstitution after alpha-beta-depleted transplantation in children. Unique molecular identifiers tagged the TCRbeta library. One entry per CDR3 protein results from TCRdb running MiXCR on the PCR reads. The data contain over 200,000 distinct CDR3 sequences, around 8.4% of them singletons. The material was PBMCs, mostly from graft donor cells, obtained 360 days after TCRalphabeta/CD19-depleted stem cell transplant. The receptors derive from a male patient between 2 and 15 years old who had a stem cell transplant for acute myeloid leukemia, so the T cells may come from the graft donor.

A few counts support this clonotype. This chain connects TRBV18 to TRBJ2-4; D is ambiguous. The CDR3 has 16 residues. Trimming shortened V by 2 bases and J by 0 bases, and 11 bases separated the two germline ends. The germline CDR1 and CDR2 sequences are KGHSH and LQKENI. The DNA for the CDR3 is TGTGCCAGCTCACCAGGACCCCGTGGAGCCAAAAACATTCAGTACTTC. This sequence encodes CASSPGPRGAKNIQYF. The variable domain in full, with the rest retrieved from reference TRBV18 and TRBJ2-4, is NAGVMQNPRHLVRRRGQEARLRCSPMKGHSHVYWYRQLPEEGLKFMVYLQKENIIDESGMPKERFSAEFPKEGPSILRIQQVVRGDSAAYFCASSPGPRGAKNIQYFGAGTRLSVL.

This clonotype was counted at least ten times. The genes are TRBV20-1 and TRBJ2-1; 8 bases agree with TRBD1. Germline trimming cut 6 bases from V and 8 bases from J; bases unmatched to any gene: 6. CDR3 length: 12 residues. CDR1 and CDR2 from the germline V gene are DFQATT and SNEGSKA (reference sequence). The chain's CDR3 is CSARTGFHEQFF. CDR3 DNA: TGCAGTGCCCGGACAGGGTTCCATGAGCAGTTCTTC.

This clonotype was picked up many times. The CDR3 DNA follows: TGTGCCAGCAGCCAGCGGGGGGGCTCCTACAATGAGCAGTTCTTC. Translation: CASSQRGGSYNEQFF. The chain couples TRBV3-1 to TRBJ2-1, with 9 positions matching TRBD2. The V and J ends lost 3 bases and 0 bases, in that order; junction bases with no gene match: 0. CDR3 length: 15 residues. Germline V gives CDR1 LGHDT, CDR2 YNNKEL (reference sequence).

V usage is TRBV20-1 and J usage is TRBJ2-5; TRBD2 aligns across 9 bases. CDR3 length equals 14 residues. CDR1 and CDR2 (germline): DFQATT, SNEGSKA (reference sequence). The V gene end was trimmed by 5 bases and the J gene end by 2 bases; junction bases not matched to a gene: 6. CDR3 sequence (DNA): TGCAGTGCTGGACCCGGACTAGCGCAAGAGACCCAGTACTTC. It translates to CSAGPGLAQETQYF.

This clonotype showed up many times. The rearrangement joins TRBV4-2 to TRBJ2-4; D ambiguous. CDR3 length: 17 amino acids. Germline V lookup: CDR1 LGHNA, CDR2 YNFKEQ. The V gene lost 0 bases and the J gene lost 2 bases, with 14 bases spanning the gap. The CDR3 is CASSQDLGSRPKNIQYF. The CDR3 nucleotides are TGTGCCAGCAGCCAAGATCTTGGTAGCAGGCCCAAAAACATTCAGTACTTC.

This clonotype occurred a few times. The rearrangement links TRBV12-5 to TRBJ1-1; 9 bases align to TRBD1. Germline CDR1 reads LGHNT; CDR2 reads FRNRAP. Trimming cost V 3 bases and J 7 bases; bases outside gene matches: 6. CDR3 size: 14 residues. CDR3 sequence reads: CASGLTGGFGEAFF. The CDR3 coding sequence is TGTGCTAGTGGTTTAACAGGGGGCTTTGGTGAAGCTTTCTTT. The complete variable domain, with remaining parts taken from reference TRBV12-5 and TRBJ1-1, reads DARVTQTPRHKVTEMGQEVTMRCQPILGHNTVFWYRQTMMQGLELLAYFRNRAPLDDSGMPKDRFSAEMPDATLATLKIQPSEPRDSAVYFCASGLTGGFGEAFFGQGTRLTVV.

This clonotype was observed many times. The V and J genes are TRBV12-3 or TRBV12-4 and TRBJ2-3; D is perhaps TRBD2 (5 bases). The CDR3 sequence is 15 residues long. V dropped 5 bases and J dropped 2 bases, with 14 bases sitting between them. CDR3 coding DNA: TGTGCCAGCAGTACCAGAGGGCCGCCCACAGATACGCAGTATTTT. It translates to CASSTRGPPTDTQYF.

This clonotype was counted at least ten times. This sequence joins TRBV7-2 and TRBJ2-5, with 11 positions matching TRBD2. The CDR3 covers 15 residues. From germline, CDR1 is SGHTA and CDR2 FQGNSA. J was trimmed by 4 bases and V by 5 bases; bases with no gene match: 6. CDR3 nucleotide sequence: TGTGCCAGCAGCCGTAGCGGGGGGGCCCGAGAGACCCAGTACTTC. It codes for CASSRSGGARETQYF.

This rearrangement joins TRBV7-2 to TRBJ2-1; maybe TRBD2 (5 bases). CDR1 is SGHTA, CDR2 FQGNSA, per germline. V lost 5 bases to trimming and J lost 8 bases, with 16 bases between them. The CDR3 contains 14 residues. The CDR3 loop is CASSRRPRRDEQFF. The CDR3 coding sequence is TGTGCCAGCAGCAGGAGGCCCCGCCGGGATGAGCAGTTCTTC.

Here the CDR3 DNA reads TGCGCCAGCAGCTTGAATTGGGGTAATACGCAGTATTTT. Translation gives CASSLNWGNTQYF. The rearrangement joins TRBV5-1 to TRBJ2-3, with unresolved D. There are 13 residues in the CDR3. Per the germline V gene, CDR1 is SGHRS and CDR2 is YFSETQ. V lost 1 base and J 7 bases, leaving 10 bases between the germline ends.

This clonotype was seen ten or more times. The chain links TRBV12-3 or TRBV12-4 to TRBJ1-5, with D tentatively TRBD1 (5 bases). V lost 6 bases to trimming and J lost 5 bases, with 14 bases between them. The CDR3 length is 14 residues. CDR3 amino acids: CASSPRQYYQPQHF. In DNA, the CDR3 is TGTGCCAGCAGCCCTCGACAGTATTATCAGCCCCAGCATTTT.

This clonotype appeared a few times. The genes are TRBV5-1 and TRBJ1-2; D remains unclear. The length of the CDR3 is 14 residues. Germline values: CDR1 SGHRS, CDR2 YFSETQ. The V end lost 0 bases, the J end lost 4 bases, and 10 bases lay between the germline ends. The CDR3 DNA reads as TGCGCCAGCAGCTTGGACCAGGAGATCTATGGCTACACCTTC. This encodes CASSLDQEIYGYTF.

This clonotype turned up a few times. The chain has TRBV19 and TRBJ2-2; D is unresolved. V was pared by 10 bases and J by 6 bases, with 12 bases between. The CDR3 consists of 12 residues. Germline loops: CDR1 LNHDA, CDR2 SQIVND (reference sequence). The CDR3 DNA follows: TGTGCCACCAACAGCGATCCCGGGGAGCTGTTTTTT. It yields the protein CATNSDPGELFF. Based on the CDR3 plus reference TRBV19 and TRBJ2-2, the full variable domain is DGGITQSPKYLFRKEGQNVTLSCEQNLNHDAMYWYRQDPGQGLRLIYYSQIVNDFQKGDIAEGYSVSREKKESFPLTVTSAQKNPTAFYLCATNSDPGELFFGEGSRLTVL.

This clonotype was counted at least ten times. The DNA of the CDR3 is TGTGCCAGCAGCCTCGACAGGGGGCTGGGGGTAGCTTTCTTT. Its translation: CASSLDRGLGVAFF. The V gene is TRBV28, the J gene TRBJ1-1; 10 bases fit TRBD1. The germline V gene encodes CDR1 MDHEN and CDR2 SYDVKM. V was pared by 6 bases and J by 10 bases, with 11 bases of the junction left unmatched. The CDR3 is 14 residues long.

In this sample, this clonotype turned up many times. J is TRBJ1-1 and V is TRBV5-5; the D gene is possibly TRBD1 (6 bases). The length of the CDR3 is 13 residues. Trimming took 0 bases from V and 3 from J, leaving 6 bases between them. Germline V CDR1 and CDR2: SGHKS, YYEKEE (reference sequence). In nucleotides, the CDR3 is TGTGCCAGCAGCTTGGGACAGGACACTGAAGCTTTCTTT. Protein product: CASSLGQDTEAFF.